The 24 T cell receptor beta chains in this list originate from one sample, sequenced in a study of PD-1 blockade in classical Hodgkin lymphoma (TCRdb year 2020). The time point label, as the study defines it: cycle 1 day 1 (C1D1), immediately before nivolumab initiation. Every trial patient had relapsed after autologous stem cell transplantation, and cohorts A, B and C differed in prior brentuximab vedotin exposure. Using a Miltenyi CD8+ T cell isolation kit, CD8+ T cells were purified from thawed PBMCs through magnetic negative selection. Libraries were prepared through the immunoSEQ multiplex PCR assay. As stored in TCRdb, this immuneACCESS dataset retains in-frame rearrangements with V and J assigned. A fraction of the clones does not appear; measured against another copy, unresolved V genes explain less than half of the discrepancy, and the remainder lacks a known reason. Counted in this sample were about 28,000 clones; 88% of them appeared once. 5.5% to 8.5% of the sample is taken by the ten largest.

The sample in question was CD8+ T cells from blood, obtained at baseline. All receptors derive from a human donor with classical Hodgkin lymphoma.

The chain is built from TRBV7-3 and TRBJ2-5, with 7 bases identical to TRBD1. V was pared by 8 bases and J by 9 bases, with 12 bases of the junction left unmatched. CDR1 and CDR2 (germline): SGHTA, FQGTGA. CDR3 length: 13 amino acids. CDR3 loop: CASERLLQGAQYF. DNA for the CDR3: TGTGCCAGCGAAAGGCTACTCCAGGGGGCCCAGTACTTC.

This chain joins TRBV11-3 and TRBJ2-1; TRBD2 matches 9 bases. Germline V gene data show CDR1 as SGHNT and CDR2 as YENEEA. The V segment lost 6 bases and the J segment 7 bases; nucleotides outside the gene matches: 4. The CDR3 covers 13 residues. In nucleotides, the CDR3 is TGTGCCAGCAGTAGCGGGAGTCTTAATGAGCAGTTCTTC. Its protein product is CASSSGSLNEQFF.

This rearrangement joins TRBV2 to TRBJ2-5, with TRBD2 matching over 11 bases. Trimming removed 7 bases from V and 3 bases from J; junction bases left unmatched: 4. The CDR3 loop spans 14 amino acids. Per germline, CDR1 SNHLY and CDR2 FYNNEI. The CDR3 is CASKTSGTEETQYF. In DNA, the CDR3 is TGTGCCAGCAAGACTAGCGGGACAGAAGAGACCCAGTACTTC.

The chain employs TRBV10-3 and TRBJ2-1; the match to TRBD1 covers 9 bases. This CDR3 comprises 14 residues. Germline V gene lookup returns CDR1 ENHRY and CDR2 SYGVKD. V shed 6 bases, J shed 10 bases, and the junction held 10 bases outside the gene matches. CDR3 sequence (DNA): TGTGCCATCAGGATCGGGACAGGGTCCACGGAGCAGTTCTTC. Residues: CAIRIGTGSTEQFF.

The chain recombines TRBV5-6 with TRBJ2-5; tentatively, D is TRBD2 (6 bases). The length of the CDR3 is 16 residues. V dropped 1 base and J dropped 4 bases, with 17 bases sitting between them. CDR1 and CDR2 from the germline V gene are SGHDT and YYEEEE. The CDR3 loop is CASSLLLRGSGETQYF. DNA of the CDR3: TGTGCCAGCAGCTTGTTACTCCGGGGGTCGGGAGAGACCCAGTACTTC.

V gene TRBV18 combines with J gene TRBJ2-5; tentatively, D is TRBD2 (6 bases). Germline V gives CDR1 KGHSH, CDR2 LQKENI. V gave up 0 bases and J gave up 3 bases, with 17 bases separating them. The length of the CDR3 is 17 residues. The CDR3 coding sequence is TGTGCCAGCTCACCACCCCCTGGCGGGACCTCCGAAGAGACCCAGTACTTC. Amino acid sequence: CASSPPPGGTSEETQYF.

The chain employs TRBV30 and TRBJ2-7; TRBD1 aligns across 10 bases. CDR1 is GTSNPN, CDR2 SVGIG, per germline (reference sequence). V lost 4 bases and J lost 2; bases outside the gene matches: 14. CDR3 length: 17 amino acids. Written as DNA, the CDR3 is TGTGCCTGGAACCGACAGGGGGCTTTCAGTAAGGCCTACGAGCAGTACTTC. It yields the protein CAWNRQGAFSKAYEQYF.

This rearrangement joins TRBV7-6 to TRBJ2-7; 8 bases fit TRBD2. The CDR3 covers 14 residues. Germline V gives CDR1 SGHVS, CDR2 FNYEAQ. J lost 7 bases, V lost 1 base, and 6 bases had no gene match. CDR3 nucleotide sequence: TGTGCCAGCAGCTTAGGCGGGAGGTTAGGAGAGCAGTACTTC. It specifies CASSLGGRLGEQYF. The whole variable domain, remainder taken from reference TRBV7-6 and TRBJ2-7, is GAGVSQSPRYKVTKRGQDVALRCDPISGHVSLYWYRQALGQGPEFLTYFNYEAQQDKSGLPNDRFSAERPEGSISTLTIQRTEQRDSAMYRCASSLGGRLGEQYFGPGTRLTVT.

The V call is TRBV2, the J call TRBJ2-3; 7 nucleotides match TRBD2. CDR3 length: 13 residues. Trimming cost V 11 bases and J 3 bases; bases outside gene matches: 8. CDR1 is SNHLY and CDR2 is FYNNEI in the germline V gene. The CDR3 region has the DNA TGTGCCTTCAGCGGGAAAAGGACAGATACGCAGTATTTT. Translated, it gives CAFSGKRTDTQYF.

This chain uses TRBV7-9 with TRBJ2-1; possibly TRBD2 for D (5 bases). The CDR3 is made up of 11 amino acids. V lost 4 bases and J 10 bases, leaving 8 bases between the germline ends. Germline V CDR1 and CDR2: SEHNR, FQNEAQ (reference sequence). The CDR3 loop reads CASSSLAEQFF. The CDR3 DNA follows: TGTGCCAGCAGCTCCCTAGCAGAGCAGTTCTTC.

V usage is TRBV5-4 and J usage is TRBJ2-7, with unresolved D. CDR3 length: 13 residues. Germline CDR1 and CDR2: SGHNT and YYREEE (reference sequence). V gave up 3 bases and J gave up 0 bases, with 7 bases separating them. CDR3 loop: CASSSTPSYEQYF. Here the CDR3 DNA reads TGTGCCAGCAGCTCGACACCCTCCTACGAGCAGTACTTC. Filled out from reference TRBV5-4 and TRBJ2-7, the complete variable domain reads ETGVTQSPTHLIKTRGQQVTLRCSSQSGHNTVSWYQQALGQGPQFIFQYYREEENGRGNFPPRFSGLQFPNYSSELNVNALELDDSALYLCASSSTPSYEQYFGPGTRLTVT.

The chain combines TRBV15 with TRBJ1-4; maybe TRBD1 (5 bases). V lost 0 bases and J lost 6, with 11 bases in between. Germline CDR1 is LNHNV and CDR2 is YYDKDF (reference sequence). There are 15 residues in the CDR3. CDR3 residues: CATSREGEGDEKLFF. In nucleotides, the CDR3 is TGTGCCACCAGCAGAGAGGGGGAGGGAGATGAAAAACTGTTTTTT.

The chain uses TRBV5-1 and TRBJ2-3; 7 positions agree with TRBD2. Germline V gene sequence: CDR1 SGHRS, CDR2 YFSETQ. Trimming took 6 bases from V and 2 from J; bases not matched to a gene: 6. The CDR3 sequence is 14 residues long. In DNA form, the CDR3 reads TGCGCCAGCAACCCGGGAGGAAACACAGATACGCAGTATTTT. Its translation is CASNPGGNTDTQYF.

The chain uses TRBV4-2 and TRBJ2-6; D unclear. The CDR3 is 17 amino acids. Trimming removed 1 base from V and 0 bases from J, with 10 bases in between. The germline gives CDR1 LGHNA, CDR2 YNFKEQ. The CDR3 loop is CASSQVDGISGANVLTF. Here the CDR3 DNA reads TGTGCCAGCAGCCAAGTGGACGGAATCTCTGGGGCCAACGTCCTGACTTTC.

The chain couples TRBV6-6 to TRBJ2-1, with D possibly TRBD1 on 6 matching bases. V lost 4 bases and J 8 bases, leaving 15 bases between the germline ends. Germline V lookup: CDR1 MNHNY, CDR2 SVGAGI (reference sequence). The CDR3 loop spans 14 amino acids. In nucleotides, the CDR3 is TGTGCCAGCAGTTTAAACAGGGATCGGGATGAGCAGTTCTTC. This codes for CASSLNRDRDEQFF.

This clone was seen more than once but under ten times. The chain uses TRBV27 and TRBJ2-7, with a tentative D call TRBD2 (6 bases). CDR1 is MNHEY, CDR2 SMNVEV, per germline (reference sequence). V lost 9 bases, J lost 4 bases, and 16 bases lay in between. This CDR3 contains 13 residues. The CDR3 here is CASSLAGIYEQYF. The CDR3 coding sequence is TGTGCCAGTAGCCTGGCGGGGATTTACGAGCAGTACTTC.

The J gene is TRBJ1-5, the V gene TRBV11-3; possible D gene TRBD1, 5 bases. This CDR3 comprises 14 residues. V shed 8 bases and J shed 2 bases, with 13 bases lying between them. Germline V lookup: CDR1 SGHNT, CDR2 YENEEA. Here the CDR3 DNA reads TGTGCCAGCGCGTGGGGCAATGGCAATCAGCCCCAGCATTTT. Encoded protein: CASAWGNGNQPQHF.

V and J are TRBV9 and TRBJ2-3; 12 bases align to TRBD2. The CDR3 extends over 16 amino acids. The V segment lost 2 bases and the J segment 1 base; nucleotides outside the gene matches: 2. Germline lookup yields CDR1 SGDLS and CDR2 YYNGEE. The CDR3 nucleotides read TGTGCCAGCAGCGTGGGGACTAGCGGGCGCACAGATACGCAGTATTTT. Its protein product is CASSVGTSGRTDTQYF.

The chain uses TRBV7-2 and TRBJ2-7, with D tentatively TRBD2 (6 bases). The CDR3 is made up of 12 amino acids. Trimming took off 2 bases at V and 7 bases at J, with 9 bases between the two ends. The V gene's germline CDR1 is SGHTA and CDR2 FQGNSA. CDR3 protein: CASSLSGVEQYF. The CDR3 region has the DNA TGTGCCAGCAGCTTATCGGGGGTTGAGCAGTACTTC.

The chain carries TRBV2 and TRBJ1-1; a possible D gene is TRBD1 (5 bases). Trimming pared 7 bases from V and 5 bases from J, leaving 20 bases between. The CDR3 has 15 residues. Germline V gene lookup returns CDR1 SNHLY and CDR2 FYNNEI. The CDR3 coding sequence is TGTGCCAGCAAAGGAGGGGTGGGAGGGTGGACTGAAGCTTTCTTT. Translating it yields CASKGGVGGWTEAFF.

Written as DNA, the CDR3 is TGTGCCAGCAGCAAAGGGTCGGACAGAGGGAATCAGCCCCAGCATTTT. Protein sequence: CASSKGSDRGNQPQHF. The genes are TRBV21-1 and TRBJ1-5; TRBD1 is the table's D call, not checked against the DNA. TRBV21-1 is deemed a pseudogene. This CDR3 has 16 residues.

This chain joins TRBV4-1 and TRBJ2-7; perhaps TRBD2 as D (5 bases). CDR3 length equals 17 residues. CDR1 is MGHRA and CDR2 is YSYEKL in the germline V gene. The V and J ends lost 4 bases and 0 bases respectively, with 19 bases between them. CDR3 bases: TGCGCCAGCAGCCCTGGGCGGGCTGACTTTAGCTCCTACGAGCAGTACTTC. This translates into CASSPGRADFSSYEQYF.

This clone was observed once. The chain joins TRBV27 to TRBJ2-7; maybe TRBD2 (5 bases). Trimming removed 3 bases at V and 2 bases at J, with 14 bases between. CDR1 MNHEY and CDR2 SMNVEV come from the germline V gene (reference sequence). The CDR3 runs 15 residues. CDR3 coding DNA: TGTGCCAGCAGTTTCGGAGCGGCTTTACCCTACGAGCAGTACTTC. This translates into CASSFGAALPYEQYF.

This clone appeared a single time. CDR3 in amino acids: CAISAVSGQGYNEQFF. CDR3 nucleotides: TGTGCCATCAGTGCCGTCTCGGGGCAGGGCTACAATGAGCAGTTCTTC. The chain combines TRBV10-3 with TRBJ2-1; D tentatively fits TRBD1 or TRBD2 (5 bases each). V gave up 4 bases and J gave up 3 bases, with 16 bases separating them. Germline CDR1 ENHRY, CDR2 SYGVKD. The CDR3 length is 16 residues.